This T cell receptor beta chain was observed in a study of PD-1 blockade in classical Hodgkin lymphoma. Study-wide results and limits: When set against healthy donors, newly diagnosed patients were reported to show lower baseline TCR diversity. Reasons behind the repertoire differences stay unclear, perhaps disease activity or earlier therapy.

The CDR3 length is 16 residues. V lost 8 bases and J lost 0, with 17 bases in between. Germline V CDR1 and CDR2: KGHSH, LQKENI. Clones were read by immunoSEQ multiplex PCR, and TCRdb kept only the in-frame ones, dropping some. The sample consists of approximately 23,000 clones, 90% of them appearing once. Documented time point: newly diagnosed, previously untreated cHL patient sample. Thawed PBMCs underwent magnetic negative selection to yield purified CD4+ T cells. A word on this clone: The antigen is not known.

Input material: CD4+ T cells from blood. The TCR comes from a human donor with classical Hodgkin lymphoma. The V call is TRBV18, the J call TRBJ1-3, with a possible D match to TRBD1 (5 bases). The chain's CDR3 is CASTLAGLSSGNTIYF. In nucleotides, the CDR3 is TGTGCCAGCACCCTTGCGGGGCTAAGCTCTGGAAACACCATATATTTT.